A selection of T cell receptor beta chains follows, all from one sample in a study of blood T cell repertoires in COVID-19. The method was immunoSEQ multiplex PCR; TCRdb's version includes in-frame clones alone and lacks a portion of them. The sample holds tens of thousands of clones, 75% to 90% seen once. Sequenced: peripheral blood. These receptors all stem from a woman aged 45-65 years with active or convalescent COVID-19. The CDR3 runs from the conserved cysteine through the conserved F or W. Each record gives: J gene, V gene, D gene, clone size, CDR3 protein, CDR3 DNA. The D gene is left open where the match is weak. Where a row states a size, it is once, few, many or the class of an expanded clone; other rows omit it.

J: TRBJ1-3; V: TRBV13; D: TRBD1; size: few; CDR3: CASSLLRQGLNTIYF; DNA: TGTGCCAGCAGCCTGCTTCGACAGGGGTTGAACACCATATATTTT
J: TRBJ2-2; V: TRBV6-2/TRBV6-3; D: NA; size: NA; CDR3: CASSYVAGITGGELFF; DNA: TGTGCCAGCAGTTACGTGGCGGGGATAACGGGAGGGGAGCTGTTTTTT
J: TRBJ1-1; V: TRBV2; D: NA; size: NA; CDR3: CASSEAGGTEAFF; DNA: TGTGCCAGCAGTGAAGCGGGGGGCACTGAAGCTTTCTTT
J: TRBJ1-5; V: TRBV18; D: NA; size: NA; CDR3: CASSPDRNQPQHF; DNA: TGTGCCAGCTCACCCGACAGAAATCAGCCCCAGCATTTT
J: TRBJ1-5; V: TRBV6-6; D: TRBD1; size: NA; CDR3: CASSPQGASNQPQHF; DNA: TGTGCCAGCTCACCACAGGGGGCTAGCAATCAGCCCCAGCATTTT
J: TRBJ2-1; V: TRBV19; D: TRBD2; size: NA; CDR3: CASSIDASGGFSYNEQFF; DNA: TGTGCCAGTAGTATAGATGCCAGCGGGGGATTCTCCTACAATGAGCAGTTCTTC
J: TRBJ1-1; V: TRBV29-1; D: TRBD1; size: NA; CDR3: CSVGRDSYGAFF; DNA: TGCAGCGTAGGCCGGGACAGTTATGGAGCTTTCTTT
J: TRBJ2-7; V: TRBV4-1; D: NA; size: NA; CDR3: CASSLGWAGDNEQYF; DNA: TGCGCCAGCAGCCTCGGATGGGCGGGGGACAACGAGCAGTACTTC
J: TRBJ2-6; V: TRBV5-8; D: TRBD1; size: NA; CDR3: CASSLRDRAPLSGANVLTF; DNA: TGTGCCAGCAGCTTGAGGGACAGGGCCCCTCTATCTGGGGCCAACGTCCTGACTTTC
J: TRBJ2-3; V: TRBV29-1; D: NA; size: NA; CDR3: CSVEERTDTQYF; DNA: TGCAGCGTTGAGGAGAGGACAGATACGCAGTATTTT
J: TRBJ1-4; V: TRBV9; D: TRBD1; size: NA; CDR3: CASSVGTGRDANEKLFF; DNA: TGTGCCAGCAGCGTAGGGACAGGACGGGACGCTAATGAAAAACTGTTTTTT
J: TRBJ2-4; V: TRBV4-1; D: TRBD2; size: NA; CDR3: CASSQDLSAGGRWGIQYF; DNA: TGCGCCAGCAGCCAAGATCTCTCAGCGGGGGGGCGGTGGGGCATTCAGTACTTC
J: TRBJ1-3; V: TRBV19; D: TRBD1; size: NA; CDR3: CASQTGGGSGNTIYF; DNA: TGTGCCAGTCAGACAGGGGGCGGCTCTGGAAACACCATATATTTT